A selection of T cell receptor beta chains follows, all from one sample in a study of immune characterization of retroperitoneal liposarcoma. TCRdb re-called the PCR reads with MiXCR, one entry per CDR3 protein. The repertoire holds around 19,000 distinct CDR3 sequences, with 35% to 45% as singletons. Specimen: blood. The source is a male donor with retroperitoneal liposarcoma. Each CDR3 is given without its conserved first and last residue.

V gene: TRBV7-2; J gene: TRBJ2-7; CDR3 protein: ASSLRVERGGAQY
V gene: TRBV11-1; J gene: TRBJ2-1; CDR3 protein: ASSLQLASGLQGEQF
V gene: TRBV7-3; J gene: -; CDR3 protein: ASSLQPAAGETQY
V gene: TRBV25-1; J gene: TRBJ2-2; CDR3 protein: ASSEYGRGGNTGELF
V gene: TRBV6-1; J gene: TRBJ2-1; CDR3 protein: ASSDPSTRNSYNEQF
V gene: TRBV7-9; J gene: TRBJ2-1; CDR3 protein: ASSLLGRETQF
V gene: TRBV7-8; J gene: TRBJ2-1; CDR3 protein: ASSTLTRKETQF
V gene: TRBV6-1; J gene: -; CDR3 protein: ASSEKIREGGNEQY
V gene: TRBV4-1; J gene: TRBJ2-3; CDR3 protein: ASSPGASADTQY
V gene: TRBV25-1; J gene: TRBJ2-2; CDR3 protein: ASSGVFHPGELF
V gene: TRBV11-2; J gene: TRBJ2-3; CDR3 protein: ASSGPGQGARYTDTQY
V gene: TRBV9; J gene: TRBJ2-1; CDR3 protein: ASSVGIGTAYNEQF
V gene: TRBV6-8; J gene: TRBJ2-1; CDR3 protein: ASSRGGTSRNEQF
V gene: TRBV27; J gene: TRBJ2-3; CDR3 protein: ASSDSGTRDTDTQY
V gene: TRBV12-3/TRBV12-4; J gene: TRBJ2-5; CDR3 protein: ASSRGTMYQETQY
V gene: TRBV6-1; J gene: TRBJ1-5; CDR3 protein: ASSRTLRDQPLH
V gene: TRBV6-1; J gene: -; CDR3 protein: ATRGGAYEQY
V gene: TRBV7-8; J gene: TRBJ1-1; CDR3 protein: ASSPRRTEMNTEAF
V gene: TRBV4-1; J gene: -; CDR3 protein: ASSPSGGGETQY
V gene: TRBV19; J gene: TRBJ2-5; CDR3 protein: ASSSGWPRVETQY
V gene: TRBV6-6; J gene: TRBJ2-1; CDR3 protein: ASSYNPGYSYNEQF
V gene: TRBV7-6; J gene: -; CDR3 protein: ASSTPGTGKEQY
V gene: TRBV11-2; J gene: TRBJ2-7; CDR3 protein: ASSLGGQGERQY
V gene: TRBV6-1; J gene: TRBJ1-6; CDR3 protein: ASIARDRIRAPLH
V gene: TRBV11-1; J gene: TRBJ2-1; CDR3 protein: ASSYQSNEQF
V gene: TRBV6-6; J gene: TRBJ1-5; CDR3 protein: ASSYRDKRQPQH
V gene: TRBV12-3/TRBV12-4; J gene: TRBJ1-6; CDR3 protein: ASSLFGRTNSPLH
V gene: TRBV27; J gene: -; CDR3 protein: ASRTGATNEQY
V gene: TRBV12-3/TRBV12-4; J gene: -; CDR3 protein: ASRGGSYEQY
V gene: TRBV12-3/TRBV12-4; J gene: TRBJ2-1; CDR3 protein: ASSPGTSGVDEQF
V gene: TRBV6-1; J gene: TRBJ2-1; CDR3 protein: ASSRDPDPEPLF
V gene: TRBV12-3/TRBV12-4; J gene: TRBJ1-1; CDR3 protein: ASSWASNTEAF
V gene: TRBV7-2; J gene: -; CDR3 protein: ASSTSGTQETQF
V gene: TRBV12-3/TRBV12-4; J gene: TRBJ1-2; CDR3 protein: ASSPRTGIGGYT
V gene: TRBV6-4; J gene: TRBJ1-1; CDR3 protein: ASSDRANTEAF
V gene: TRBV28; J gene: TRBJ2-1; CDR3 protein: ASSAPSGLAYNEQF
V gene: TRBV12-3/TRBV12-4; J gene: TRBJ2-2; CDR3 protein: ASSLASGNTGELF
V gene: TRBV7-2; J gene: TRBJ2-5; CDR3 protein: ASSLTGAGETQY
V gene: TRBV6-5; J gene: TRBJ2-7; CDR3 protein: ASSYDYRNEQY
V gene: TRBV7-8; J gene: TRBJ2-5; CDR3 protein: ASTGGNEQY
V gene: TRBV12-3/TRBV12-4; J gene: -; CDR3 protein: ASSWVRGGPLGETQY
V gene: TRBV12-3/TRBV12-4; J gene: TRBJ2-1; CDR3 protein: ASSPLLAGGAYEQF
V gene: TRBV11-2; J gene: TRBJ2-7; CDR3 protein: ASSETSGQGASYEQY
V gene: TRBV6-1; J gene: TRBJ2-3; CDR3 protein: ASSEGWGFGTDTQY
V gene: TRBV7-2; J gene: TRBJ2-5; CDR3 protein: ASSLAQGEQY